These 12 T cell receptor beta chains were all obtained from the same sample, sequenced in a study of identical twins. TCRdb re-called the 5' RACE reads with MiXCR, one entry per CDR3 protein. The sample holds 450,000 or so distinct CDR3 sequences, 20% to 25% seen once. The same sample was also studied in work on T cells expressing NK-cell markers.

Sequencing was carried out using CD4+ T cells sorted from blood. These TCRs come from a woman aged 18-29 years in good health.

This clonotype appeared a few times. The CDR3 region has the DNA TGTGCCAGCAGCGCGCCCGGGACTACTTTTTCCAATGAGCAGTTCTTC. Residues: CASSAPGTTFSNEQFF. This chain connects TRBV7-9 to TRBJ2-1; 7 bases are a match to TRBD2. V lost 5 bases to trimming and J lost 6 bases; unmatched junction nucleotides: 13. CDR1 and CDR2 (germline): SEHNR, FQNEAQ (reference sequence). This CDR3 is built from 16 residues.

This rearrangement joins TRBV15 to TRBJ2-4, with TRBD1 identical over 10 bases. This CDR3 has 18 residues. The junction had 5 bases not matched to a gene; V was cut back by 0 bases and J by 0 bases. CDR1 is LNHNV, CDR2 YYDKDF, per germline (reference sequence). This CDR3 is CATSRELDRGLAKNIQYF. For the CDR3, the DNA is TGTGCCACCAGCAGAGAATTGGACAGGGGGTTAGCCAAAAACATTCAGTACTTC.

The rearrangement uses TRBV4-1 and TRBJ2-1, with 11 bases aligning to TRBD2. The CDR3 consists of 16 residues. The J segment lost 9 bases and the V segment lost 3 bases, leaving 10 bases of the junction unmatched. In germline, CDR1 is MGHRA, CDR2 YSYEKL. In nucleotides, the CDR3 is TGCGCCAGCAGCCAGGGGGGACTAGCGGACCTGGGTGAGCAGTTCTTC. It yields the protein CASSQGGLADLGEQFF.

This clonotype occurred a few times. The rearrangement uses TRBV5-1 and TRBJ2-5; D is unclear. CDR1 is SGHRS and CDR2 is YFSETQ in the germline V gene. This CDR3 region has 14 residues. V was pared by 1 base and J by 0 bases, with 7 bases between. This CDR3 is CASSLISNQETQYF. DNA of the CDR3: TGCGCCAGCAGCTTGATTAGTAACCAAGAGACCCAGTACTTC.

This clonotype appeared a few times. CDR3 bases: TGTGCCTGGACTATTACGGATGAGCAGTTCTTC. It encodes CAWTITDEQFF. The chain joins TRBV30 to TRBJ2-1; D gene ambiguous. The germline CDR1 and CDR2 sequences are GTSNPN and SVGIG (reference sequence). Trimming shortened V by 4 bases and J by 8 bases, and 9 bases separated the two germline ends. This CDR3 is 11 amino acids long.

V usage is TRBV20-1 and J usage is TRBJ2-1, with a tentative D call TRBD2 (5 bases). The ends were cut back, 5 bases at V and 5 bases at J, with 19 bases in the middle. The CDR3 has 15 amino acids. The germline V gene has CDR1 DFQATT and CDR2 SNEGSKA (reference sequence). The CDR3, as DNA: TGCAGTGCTTCCCCTTTTGCGCCCGGGGACAATGAGCAGTTCTTC. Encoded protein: CSASPFAPGDNEQFF.

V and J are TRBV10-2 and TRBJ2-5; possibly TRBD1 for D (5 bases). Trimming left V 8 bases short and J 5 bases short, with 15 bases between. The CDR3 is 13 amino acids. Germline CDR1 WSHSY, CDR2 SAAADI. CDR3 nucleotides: TGCGCCAGCCTTAAACCAGGGCCGGAGACCCAGTACTTC. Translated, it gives CASLKPGPETQYF.

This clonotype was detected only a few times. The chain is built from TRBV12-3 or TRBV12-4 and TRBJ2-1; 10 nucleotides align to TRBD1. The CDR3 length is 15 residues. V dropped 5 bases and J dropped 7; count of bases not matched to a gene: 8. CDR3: CASSPGQGVTNEQFF. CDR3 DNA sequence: TGTGCCAGCAGTCCCGGACAGGGGGTAACGAATGAGCAGTTCTTC.

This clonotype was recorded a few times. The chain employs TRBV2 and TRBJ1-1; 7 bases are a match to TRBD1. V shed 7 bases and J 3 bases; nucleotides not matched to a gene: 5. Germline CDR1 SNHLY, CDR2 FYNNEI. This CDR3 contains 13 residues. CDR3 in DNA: TGTGCCAGCATTCCGGGACAGTACACTGAAGCTTTCTTT. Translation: CASIPGQYTEAFF. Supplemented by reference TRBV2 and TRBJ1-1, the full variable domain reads EPEVTQTPSHQVTQMGQEVILRCVPISNHLYFYWYRQILGQKVEFLVSFYNNEISEKSEIFDDQFSVERPDGSNFTLKIRSTKLEDSAMYFCASIPGQYTEAFFGQGTRLTVV.

As DNA, the CDR3 is TGTGCCACCGTGGACAGGCTAACCACTGAAGCTTTCTTT. Translated: CATVDRLTTEAFF. The chain couples TRBV10-3 to TRBJ1-1; TRBD1 aligns across 7 bases. V dropped 10 bases and J dropped 4; count of bases not matched to a gene: 9. The CDR3 extends over 13 amino acids. Germline CDR1 and CDR2: ENHRY and SYGVKD.

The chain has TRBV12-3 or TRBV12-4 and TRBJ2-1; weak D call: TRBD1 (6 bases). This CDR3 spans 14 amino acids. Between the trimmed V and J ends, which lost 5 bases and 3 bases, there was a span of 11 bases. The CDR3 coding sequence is TGTGCCAGCAGTCCCCTGGACAGCTACAATGAGCAGTTCTTC. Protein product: CASSPLDSYNEQFF.

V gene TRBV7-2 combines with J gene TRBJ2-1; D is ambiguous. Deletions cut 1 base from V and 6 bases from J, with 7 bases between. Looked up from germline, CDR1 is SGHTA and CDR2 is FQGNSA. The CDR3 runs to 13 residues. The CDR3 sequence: CASSLVRFNEQFF. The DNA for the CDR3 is TGTGCCAGCAGCTTAGTTCGCTTCAATGAGCAGTTCTTC.